Listed below are T cell receptor beta chains from one sample, sequenced in a study of shared clonotypes between healthy human individuals. Some clones are missing from TCRdb's copy, which holds only in-frame ones; the method was immunoSEQ multiplex PCR. The table shows about 1.5 million clones, with 98% occurring only once. Sequenced input: naive CD4+ T cells sorted from blood. The receptors stem from a man younger than 45 in good health. Each CDR3 is given with its conserved first and last residue. Each record gives: V gene, J gene, clone size, D gene, CDR3 protein, CDR3 DNA. A D gene is named only where the DNA matches it firmly. For some rows the clone size is stated as once, few or many, or as a class when expanded; others skip it.

>TRBV27|TRBJ1-2|once|TRBD1
CASSPYTGGYGYTF
TGTGCCAGCAGTCCCTACACAGGGGGCTATGGCTACACCTTC
>TRBV5-4|TRBJ2-7|-|TRBD2
CASSHRLAGDTVSEQYF
TGTGCCAGCAGCCACCGACTAGCGGGAGATACTGTAAGCGAGCAGTACTTC
>TRBV28|TRBJ1-2|-|-
CASSLAANYGYTF
TGTGCCAGCAGCTTAGCCGCTAACTATGGCTACACCTTC
>TRBV12-5|TRBJ2-1|-|TRBD2
CASGLVLAGRSYNEQFF
TGTGCTAGTGGTTTGGTACTAGCCGGGAGGTCCTACAATGAGCAGTTCTTC
>TRBV27|TRBJ1-5|-|-
CASSFIDSRQPQHF
TGTGCCAGCAGTTTTATAGACAGCCGACAGCCCCAGCATTTT
>TRBV7-9|TRBJ2-7|few|TRBD2
CASSSSGRGEQYF
TGTGCCAGCAGCTCAAGCGGGAGAGGCGAGCAGTACTTC
>TRBV4-2|TRBJ2-2|-|TRBD2
CASSQEPLSPLAANSHGGELFF
TGTGCCAGCAGCCAAGAACCCCTCTCACCTCTAGCGGCTAATAGCCACGGCGGGGAGCTGTTTTTT
>TRBV19|TRBJ1-5|-|TRBD1
CASRSMPLSFHTGTGDYSNQPQHF
TGTGCCAGTAGGAGTATGCCCTTATCGTTCCATACCGGGACAGGGGATTATAGCAATCAGCCCCAGCATTTT
>TRBV4-1|TRBJ1-2|once|-
CASSRAGSYGYTF
TGCGCCAGCAGCCGGGCAGGAAGCTATGGCTACACCTTC
>TRBV19|TRBJ2-7|-|TRBD2
CASSMSSGASYEQYF
TGTGCCAGTAGTATGTCTAGCGGAGCTTCCTACGAGCAGTACTTC
>TRBV2|TRBJ2-5|-|TRBD2
CASSRLWEGAETQYF
TGTGCCAGCAGTCGGCTGTGGGAGGGAGCAGAGACCCAGTACTTC
>TRBV29-1|TRBJ1-1|-|-
CSVSTGLVGRTMAEAFF
TGCAGCGTTTCGACAGGTTTGGTCGGGAGGACCATGGCTGAAGCTTTCTTT
>TRBV30|TRBJ2-7|-|-
CAWSVQLVYEQYF
TGTGCCTGGAGTGTACAACTAGTCTACGAGCAGTACTTC
>TRBV28|TRBJ1-2|once|-
CASSSNFGQGAISF
-
>TRBV2|TRBJ2-3|-|-
CASSATLSTDTQYF
TGTGCCAGCAGTGCAACACTGAGCACAGATACGCAGTATTTT
>TRBV7-9|TRBJ2-3|-|TRBD2
CASSPPGLEGTDTQYF
TGTGCCAGCAGCCCTCCGGGACTAGAGGGCACAGATACGCAGTATTTT
>TRBV6-1|TRBJ2-6|-|-
CASSVIQGAGANVLTF
TGTGCCAGCAGTGTAATACAGGGAGCTGGGGCCAACGTCCTGACTTTC
>TRBV7-3|TRBJ2-7|-|-
CASSLSPTYEQYF
TGTGCCAGCAGCTTAAGTCCCACCTACGAGCAGTACTTC
>TRBV28|TRBJ1-2|-|-
CASSTGDSYTF
TGTGCCAGCAGTACTGGGGACAGCTACACCTTC
>TRBV6-1|TRBJ1-1|-|-
CASSTGTGPFF
TGTGCCAGCAGCACCGGGACGGGGCCTTTCTTT
>TRBV18|TRBJ2-7|-|TRBD1
CASSPGTGRYEQYF
TGTGCCAGCTCGCCCGGGACAGGGAGGTACGAGCAGTACTTC
>TRBV14|TRBJ2-1|-|TRBD2
CASRYSGSVYNEQFF
TGTGCCAGCAGATATAGCGGGAGCGTCTACAATGAGCAGTTCTTC
>TRBV5-4|TRBJ1-4|-|TRBD1
CASSRETGTANEKLFF
TGTGCCAGCAGCCGAGAAACAGGGACAGCAAATGAAAAACTGTTTTTT
>TRBV7-2|TRBJ1-5|-|TRBD1
CASSVTGTGGNQPQHF
TGTGCCAGCAGCGTAACCGGGACAGGCGGCAATCAGCCCCAGCATTTT
>TRBV7-2|TRBJ2-1|-|-
CASSLLTGPNEQFF
TGTGCCAGCAGCTTACTTACAGGGCCCAATGAGCAGTTCTTC
>TRBV7-2|TRBJ2-7|-|TRBD1
CASSLEGARAYEQYF
TGTGCCAGCAGCTTAGAGGGGGCAAGGGCCTACGAGCAGTACTTC
>TRBV7-9|TRBJ2-2|once|TRBD2
CASSLRRLAGGNTGELFF
TGTGCCAGCAGCTTAAGACGACTAGCGGGGGGAAACACCGGGGAGCTGTTTTTT
>TRBV6-6|TRBJ2-7|-|TRBD2
CASSASTSYGYEQYF
TGTGCCAGCAGCGCTTCGACTAGCTACGGGTACGAGCAGTACTTC
>TRBV5-1|TRBJ1-4|-|-
CASSLDGQGGKLFF
TGCGCCAGCAGCTTGGATGGCCAAGGGGGAAAACTGTTTTTT
>TRBV5-1|TRBJ2-1|-|-
CASSFRLAYNEQFF
TGCGCCAGCAGCTTCCGGCTGGCCTACAATGAGCAGTTCTTC
>TRBV5-1|TRBJ2-3|-|-
CASSFPRGPGTDTQYF
TGCGCCAGCAGCTTTCCCAGGGGCCCTGGGACAGATACGCAGTATTTT
>TRBV20-1|TRBJ1-2|once|-
CSARSGVPTF
TGCAGTGCTAGATCCGGGGTCCCCACCTTC
>TRBV5-1|TRBJ2-3|-|-
CASSPRRRSSTDTQYF
TGCGCCAGCAGCCCCAGACGCAGATCTAGCACAGATACGCAGTATTTT
>TRBV28|TRBJ1-5|-|-
CASSLGGGHQPQHF
TGTGCCAGCAGTTTAGGGGGGGGCCACCAGCCCCAGCATTTT
>TRBV4-2|TRBJ2-1|-|-
CASSQGTNPYEQFF
TGTGCCAGCAGCCAAGGGACTAACCCTTATGAGCAGTTCTTC
>TRBV18|TRBJ2-1|once|-
CASSPEPRSSYNEQFF
TGTGCCAGCTCACCAGAGCCTAGGAGCTCCTACAATGAGCAGTTCTTC
>TRBV6-6|TRBJ1-1|-|-
CASSLDRNTEAFF
TGTGCCAGCAGCCTTGACAGAAACACTGAAGCTTTCTTT
>TRBV18|TRBJ2-7|-|-
CASSPLYLADRSLYEQYF
TGTGCCAGCTCACCATTGTATCTAGCTGACAGGTCCCTCTACGAGCAGTACTTC
>TRBV5-1|TRBJ1-1|-|-
CASSLAPQNTEAFF
TGCGCCAGCAGCTTGGCCCCTCAGAACACTGAAGCTTTCTTT
>TRBV28|TRBJ2-7|-|-
CASSLNPISSYEQYF
TGTGCCAGCAGTTTGAATCCCATCAGCTCCTACGAGCAGTACTTC
>TRBV11-2|TRBJ2-5|-|-
CASSPSQETQYF
TGTGCCAGCAGCCCGAGCCAAGAGACCCAGTACTTC
>TRBV4-2|TRBJ2-6|-|-
CASSQVGLQSGANVLTF
TGTGCCAGCAGCCAAGTCGGACTGCAATCTGGGGCCAACGTCCTGACTTTC